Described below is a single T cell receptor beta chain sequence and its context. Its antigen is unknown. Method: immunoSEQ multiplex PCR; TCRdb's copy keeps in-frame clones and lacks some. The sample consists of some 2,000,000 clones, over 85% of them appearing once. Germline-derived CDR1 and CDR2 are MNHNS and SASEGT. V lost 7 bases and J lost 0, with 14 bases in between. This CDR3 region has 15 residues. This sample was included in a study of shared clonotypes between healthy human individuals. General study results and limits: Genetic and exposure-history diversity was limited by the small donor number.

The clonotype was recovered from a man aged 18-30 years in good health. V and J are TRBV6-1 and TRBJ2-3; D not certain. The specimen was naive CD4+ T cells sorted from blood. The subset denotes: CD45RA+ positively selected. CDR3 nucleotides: TGTGCCAGCATCCCGTCACGAGGCAGCACAGATACGCAGTATTTT. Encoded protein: CASIPSRGSTDTQYF.